This T cell receptor beta chain came from a study of STAT5B mutations in CD4+ large granular lymphocyte leukemia. The overall study: Healthy donors showed HLA-associated enrichment of the CDR3 'QG' motif. Regarding the study as a whole: No patients shared main leukemic clonotypes, though 25% to 30% appeared at low frequency elsewhere.

The CDR3 runs to 14 residues. CDR1 and CDR2 (germline): SGHRS, YFSETQ. The V gene lost 5 bases and the J gene lost 1 base, with 11 bases spanning the gap. TCRdb's table, derived via immunoSEQ multiplex PCR, lists solely in-frame clones and lacks some. The sample has around 30,000 clones, about 74% seen once. A word on this clone: The antigen is undetermined.

The TCR originated in a human donor in good health. V is TRBV5-1 and J is TRBJ2-3; possibly TRBD2 for D (6 bases). Sequencing was done on a sample of CD4+ T cells from blood buffy coats. CDR3 bases: TGCGCCAGCAGGGAGGGGCCTGGCACAGATACGCAGTATTTT. This encodes CASREGPGTDTQYF.